The 2 T cell receptor beta chains below were found in one sample sequenced in a study of blood T cell repertoires in COVID-19. Assay used: immunoSEQ multiplex PCR; TCRdb lists only in-frame clones, some missing. The sample consists of a few hundred thousand clones, more than 85% of them appearing once. Sequencing was carried out using peripheral blood. Source of these receptors: a person under 35 with COVID-19, enrolled during active disease.

The rearrangement joins TRBV11-2 to TRBJ2-2, with D possibly being TRBD1 (5 bases). Per germline, CDR1 SGHAT and CDR2 FQNNGV. The CDR3 length is 13 residues. The V end was cut by 5 bases, the J end by 7 bases, with 11 bases between. CDR3 residues: CASSRQLYGELFF. The CDR3 region has the DNA TGTGCCAGCAGCAGACAGTTATACGGGGAGCTGTTTTTT.

The genes are TRBV2 and TRBJ2-1; 7 nucleotides align to TRBD2. Per germline, CDR1 SNHLY and CDR2 FYNNEI. The V segment lost 5 bases and the J segment 12 bases; nucleotides outside the gene matches: 10. The CDR3 is made up of 13 amino acids. CDR3 residues: CASSRDQRGVQFF. CDR3 nucleotides: TGTGCCAGCAGTCGGGACCAGCGGGGCGTGCAGTTCTTC.